This T cell receptor beta chain was obtained from a study of T cells in Graves' hyperthyroidism and ophthalmopathy. At least ten counts were recorded for this clonotype. Trimming at V came to 5 bases and at J to 8 bases, leaving 9 bases not matched to a gene. The CDR3 sequence is 14 residues long. CDR1 is MDHEN and CDR2 is SYDVKM in the germline V gene. RNA transcripts served as the template for amplifying TCR beta CDR3 regions. The TCR CDR3 was amplified in a first-round RT-PCR using the HTBI primer set. TCRdb re-analysed the multiplex PCR reads in MiXCR, keeping a single row per CDR3 protein. The repertoire has about 250,000 distinct CDR3 sequences, about 20% of them found once; the top ten carry around 65%.

This TCR was recovered from a man aged 30 to 45 with Graves' ophthalmopathy. The sequenced sample consisted of blood. The chain has TRBV28 and TRBJ2-3; 8 bases line up with TRBD2. The CDR3 DNA reads as TGTGCCAGCAGTAGCGGGAGTGTGAAGGGTACGCAGTATTTT. It encodes CASSSGSVKGTQYF.